The rows below give T cell receptor beta chains drawn from one sample of a study of blood T cell repertoires in COVID-19. Assay: immunoSEQ multiplex PCR; the TCRdb copy retains only in-frame clones and omits some. This sample has around 62,000 clones, with just under 90% found just once. The sample comprised peripheral blood. The receptors here all came from a man in his sixties with acute or convalescent COVID-19. Each CDR3 is given with its conserved first and last residue. A D gene is named only where the DNA matches it firmly. Only part of the rows carry a size: once, few, many, or a class if the clone is expanded.

cdr3_aa | cdr3_nt | clone_size | v_call | d_call | j_call
CASSRLPRGSTF | TGTGCCAGCAGCAGACTTCCCCGGGGGAGCACCTTC | few | TRBV7-9 | NA | TRBJ1-2
CASSQRPGKDYGYTF | TGTGCCAGCAGCCAAAGACCGGGGAAGGACTATGGCTACACCTTC | NA | TRBV7-3 | NA | TRBJ1-2
CASSLVAGVDNEQFF | TGTGCCAGCAGCTTAGTCGCGGGAGTAGATAATGAGCAGTTCTTC | NA | TRBV11-2 | TRBD2 | TRBJ2-1
CAISDLRLAGVSGELFF | TGTGCCATCAGTGACCTAAGACTAGCGGGAGTCTCCGGGGAGCTGTTTTTT | NA | TRBV10-3 | TRBD2 | TRBJ2-2
CASSPRGQVIYYGYTF | TGTGCCAGCAGCCCAAGGGGACAGGTGATTTACTATGGCTACACCTTC | NA | TRBV3-1/TRBV3-2 | TRBD1 | TRBJ1-2
CASRTGGLEQYF | TGTGCCAGCCGGACAGGGGGCTTAGAGCAGTACTTC | once | TRBV6-5 | TRBD1 | TRBJ2-7
CASSFKETQYF | TGTGCCAGCAGTTTTAAAGAGACCCAGTACTTC | NA | TRBV27 | NA | TRBJ2-5
CASSFSGSRDEQFF | TGTGCCAGCAGCTTTAGCGGGAGCAGGGATGAGCAGTTCTTC | NA | TRBV7-9 | TRBD2 | TRBJ2-1
CASRQGVETQYF | TGTGCCAGTAGACAGGGGGTAGAGACCCAGTACTTC | NA | TRBV25-1 | TRBD1 | TRBJ2-5
CASSLARSNTGELFF | TGTGCCAGCAGCTTAGCCAGGTCGAACACCGGGGAGCTGTTTTTT | NA | TRBV11-1 | NA | TRBJ2-2
CASKGEFYEQYF | TGTGCCAGCAAGGGAGAATTCTACGAGCAGTACTTC | NA | TRBV6-5 | NA | TRBJ2-7
CASSLPRVNTEAFF | TGTGCCAGCAGCCTACCCAGGGTGAACACTGAAGCTTTCTTT | NA | TRBV28 | NA | TRBJ1-1
CSQTGGETQYF | TGCAGTCAAACAGGAGGGGAGACCCAGTACTTC | NA | TRBV20-1 | NA | TRBJ2-5
CASSHGTTHYNEQFF | TGTGCCAGCAGCCACGGGACTACCCACTACAATGAGCAGTTCTTC | NA | TRBV5-4 | TRBD2 | TRBJ2-1
CASSLFWDRGRGGNSPLHF | TGTGCCAGCAGCTTATTTTGGGACAGGGGGCGCGGGGGTAATTCACCCCTCCACTTT | NA | TRBV7-2 | TRBD1 | TRBJ1-6
CSAPPHNEQFF | TGCAGTGCTCCCCCTCACAATGAGCAGTTCTTC | NA | TRBV20-1 | NA | TRBJ2-1
CASSGSGRGGSTDTQYF | TGTGCCAGTAGTGGGAGTGGAAGAGGGGGAAGCACAGATACGCAGTATTTT | once | TRBV19 | NA | TRBJ2-3
CASSTSDRVGETQYF | TGCGCCAGCAGCACCTCAGACAGGGTGGGAGAGACCCAGTACTTC | once | TRBV5-1 | TRBD1 | TRBJ2-5
CASSYGTGNTEAFF | TGTGCCAGCAGTTATGGGACAGGGAACACTGAAGCTTTCTTT | NA | TRBV6-5 | TRBD1 | TRBJ1-1
CATSEPRGTEAFF | TGTGCCACCAGTGAGCCCCGGGGAACAGAAGCTTTCTTT | NA | TRBV24-1 | NA | TRBJ1-1
CAISETRVGAGELFF | TGTGCCATCAGTGAAACTAGGGTGGGTGCCGGGGAGCTGTTTTTT | NA | TRBV10-3 | NA | TRBJ2-2
CASRFGGANTEAFF | TGCGCCAGCAGATTTGGCGGGGCGAACACTGAAGCTTTCTTT | NA | TRBV5-1 | NA | TRBJ1-1
CASSPGTSEQYF | TGTGCCAGCAGCCCCGGGACTAGCGAGCAGTACTTC | NA | TRBV7-9 | TRBD2 | TRBJ2-7
CASSLAGASGRITDTQYF | TGTGCCAGCAGCTTGGCCGGAGCTAGCGGGAGGATCACAGATACGCAGTATTTT | NA | TRBV5-6 | TRBD2 | TRBJ2-3
CASSYQQGSYEQYF | TGTGCCAGCAGTTACCAACAGGGATCGTACGAGCAGTACTTC | once | TRBV6-6 | NA | TRBJ2-7
CASSSAGELFF | TGTGCCAGTAGCTCGGCCGGGGAGCTGTTTTTT | once | TRBV27 | NA | TRBJ2-2
CASSLATGGGEKLFF | TGTGCCAGCAGCTTAGCGACAGGGGGCGGTGAAAAACTGTTTTTT | NA | TRBV7-8 | TRBD1 | TRBJ1-4
CASSVGLAGETQYF | TGTGCCAGCAGCGTTGGACTAGCGGGAGAGACCCAGTACTTC | once | TRBV7-9 | TRBD2 | TRBJ2-5
CASSFGAGSYEQYF | TGTGCCAGCAGTTTTGGCGCAGGGTCGTACGAGCAGTACTTC | NA | TRBV28 | NA | TRBJ2-7
CASTPRRAASTDTQYF | TGTGCCAGCACCCCCCGCCGAGCGGCTAGCACAGATACGCAGTATTTT | NA | TRBV6-6 | NA | TRBJ2-3
CASSTSGRRSYNEQFF | TGTGCCAGCAGTACTAGCGGGAGGCGGTCCTACAATGAGCAGTTCTTC | NA | TRBV7-3 | TRBD2 | TRBJ2-1
CASNGLAGGSFDEQYF | TGTGCCAGCAACGGACTAGCGGGAGGCTCTTTTGACGAGCAGTACTTC | NA | TRBV7-2 | TRBD2 | TRBJ2-7
CASSLVRGARFF | TGTGCCAGCAGCTTAGTCCGGGGGGCACGGTTCTTC | NA | TRBV11-1 | NA | TRBJ2-1
CASRPSPGMETQYF | TGTGCCAGCAGACCATCCCCGGGGATGGAGACCCAGTACTTC | NA | TRBV28 | NA | TRBJ2-5
CASSLQGNSPLHF | TGTGCCAGCAGTTTACAGGGGAATTCACCCCTCCACTTT | NA | TRBV12-3/TRBV12-4 | NA | TRBJ1-6
CASSLVSGSHEQYF | TGTGCCAGCAGCTTGGTTAGCGGGAGCCACGAGCAGTACTTC | NA | TRBV5-4 | TRBD2 | TRBJ2-7
CASSIVGGELYEQYF | TGTGCCAGCAGTATAGTAGGCGGAGAACTTTACGAGCAGTACTTC | NA | TRBV7-6 | NA | TRBJ2-7
CASSRGLAEYEQYF | TGTGCCAGCAGCAGGGGACTAGCGGAATACGAGCAGTACTTC | NA | TRBV9 | TRBD2 | TRBJ2-7
CSVEGTSGPSSYNEQFF | TGCAGCGTTGAAGGGACTAGCGGACCTAGCTCCTACAATGAGCAGTTCTTC | NA | TRBV29-1 | TRBD2 | TRBJ2-1
CASSLSGFQPQHF | TGTGCTAGTTCGTTGTCAGGGTTTCAGCCCCAGCATTTT | NA | TRBV12-5 | NA | TRBJ1-5
CASSLGVGGPKDTQYF | TGTGCCAGCAGTTTAGGGGTGGGAGGGCCGAAAGATACGCAGTATTTT | once | TRBV6-5 | TRBD2 | TRBJ2-3
CASSPSRFGNTIYF | TGTGCCAGTAGTCCTTCGCGCTTTGGAAACACCATATATTTT | once | TRBV19 | NA | TRBJ1-3
CASSRMGSDRVEQYF | TGTGCCAGCAGCCGCATGGGGTCCGACAGGGTCGAGCAGTACTTC | NA | TRBV5-4 | TRBD1 | TRBJ2-7
CASSVGAGGYEQYF | TGTGCCAGCAGCGTAGGAGCGGGAGGATACGAGCAGTACTTC | NA | TRBV9 | TRBD2 | TRBJ2-7
CASEREFYNEQFF | TGTGCCAGCGAGCGGGAGTTCTACAATGAGCAGTTCTTC | NA | TRBV11-2 | TRBD2 | TRBJ2-1
CASSPSRGGTNTEAFF | TGTGCCAGCAGCCCATCAAGAGGGGGAACTAACACTGAAGCTTTCTTT | once | TRBV7-8 | NA | TRBJ1-1
CASTIGQGHSPLHF | TGTGCCAGCACCATAGGACAGGGACATTCACCCCTCCACTTT | NA | TRBV28 | TRBD1 | TRBJ1-6
CASSMRSLPSYNEQFF | TGTGCCAGCAGCATGAGAAGCCTCCCCTCCTACAATGAGCAGTTCTTC | NA | TRBV5-5 | NA | TRBJ2-1